A selection of T cell receptor beta chains follows, all from one sample in a study of blood T cell repertoires in COVID-19. Libraries were prepared by immunoSEQ multiplex PCR; TCRdb keeps only in-frame clonotypes and omits some of them. The sample carries about 400,000 clones, 88% recorded once. Sequencing was carried out using PBMCs or T cells enriched from blood (not recorded which). The receptors come from a middle-aged woman with acute COVID-19. Both conserved end residues are trimmed from each CDR3. Each record gives: J gene, V gene, clone size, CDR3 protein. Expanded clones get a size class; other rows say once, few or many, or leave the size out.

TRBJ2-2	TRBV5-4	-	ASNKITGELF
TRBJ1-1	TRBV6-1	-	ASSELPMTGWPNTEAF
TRBJ2-1	TRBV20-1	-	SASEGGGDYNEQF
TRBJ1-6	TRBV19	-	ASSIRQFSYNSPLH
TRBJ1-5	TRBV2	-	ASSGAGQRQPQH
TRBJ1-2	TRBV7-2	-	ASSLGWGVPEGYT
TRBJ1-2	TRBV3-1/TRBV3-2	-	ASSQVRGDGYT
TRBJ2-3	TRBV24-1	once	ATSDPTGGWTDTQY
TRBJ1-4	TRBV4-2	-	ASSQERTGEKLF
TRBJ2-2	TRBV5-6	-	ASSLGGDTGELF
TRBJ1-1	TRBV6-5	-	ASPKGGSAF
TRBJ1-4	TRBV5-1	-	ASSLGSDRGWEKLF
TRBJ1-4	TRBV18	-	ASSPGTVNEKLF
TRBJ1-2	TRBV2	-	ASSVQGYGYT
TRBJ1-2	TRBV28	-	ASSLFPGGYT
TRBJ1-3	TRBV7-9	-	ASGDRQGSGNTIY
TRBJ2-7	TRBV27	-	ASRKLGGRQDEQY
TRBJ1-2	TRBV5-1	-	ASSLDGQGVYT
TRBJ2-7	TRBV3-1/TRBV3-2	-	ASSHGTVSYEQY
TRBJ1-2	TRBV7-2	few	ASSLGAGINYGYT
TRBJ2-5	TRBV6-5	-	ASSYSGTRGETQY
TRBJ1-2	TRBV23-1	once	ASSQGQGPPLRGYT
TRBJ2-1	TRBV2	-	ASSVGTGGSEQF
TRBJ2-1	TRBV18	-	ASSPGQKNNEQF
TRBJ1-5	TRBV6-1	-	ASSDVVGTLDNRKPQH
TRBJ1-5	TRBV9	-	ASSVDGESNQPQH
TRBJ2-3	TRBV7-2	-	ASSFGGFTDTQY
TRBJ1-5	TRBV4-1	-	ASSQDDPGQRNQPQH
TRBJ2-7	TRBV5-1	-	ASSPGDPPPYEQY
TRBJ1-5	TRBV9	-	ASSEGGTQPQH
TRBJ2-2	TRBV7-9	-	ASSFPDTGELF
TRBJ1-3	TRBV7-2	-	ASSPSQTGGGNTIY
TRBJ1-4	TRBV5-1	once	ASSLTGQGAKTNEKLF
TRBJ1-2	TRBV19	-	ASSLYYGYT
TRBJ1-4	TRBV2	few	ASAETDSLAPKLF
TRBJ1-2	TRBV25-1	-	ASGPGEGGYT
TRBJ1-5	TRBV12-3/TRBV12-4	-	ASSPDRGQPQH
TRBJ1-1	TRBV5-3	-	ARSPTRRQGRTEAF
TRBJ1-1	TRBV5-1	once	ASSFTGLFNTEAF
TRBJ2-7	TRBV6-5	-	ASEIRAYEQY
TRBJ2-7	TRBV29-1	-	SVDDLRDRTSYEQY
TRBJ2-2	TRBV11-2	-	ASSTTDPNTGELF
TRBJ2-3	TRBV5-6	-	ASSRRGQRGTDTQY
TRBJ1-2	TRBV29-1	-	SVGGQWGYT
TRBJ2-1	TRBV11-3	-	ASSLRAGGYNEQF
TRBJ1-5	TRBV6-6	-	ASSPQLGQGAGDQPQH
TRBJ2-1	TRBV1	few	TSSQDLAGACNEQF
TRBJ1-2	TRBV5-1	-	ASSLAPGQGASGGYT